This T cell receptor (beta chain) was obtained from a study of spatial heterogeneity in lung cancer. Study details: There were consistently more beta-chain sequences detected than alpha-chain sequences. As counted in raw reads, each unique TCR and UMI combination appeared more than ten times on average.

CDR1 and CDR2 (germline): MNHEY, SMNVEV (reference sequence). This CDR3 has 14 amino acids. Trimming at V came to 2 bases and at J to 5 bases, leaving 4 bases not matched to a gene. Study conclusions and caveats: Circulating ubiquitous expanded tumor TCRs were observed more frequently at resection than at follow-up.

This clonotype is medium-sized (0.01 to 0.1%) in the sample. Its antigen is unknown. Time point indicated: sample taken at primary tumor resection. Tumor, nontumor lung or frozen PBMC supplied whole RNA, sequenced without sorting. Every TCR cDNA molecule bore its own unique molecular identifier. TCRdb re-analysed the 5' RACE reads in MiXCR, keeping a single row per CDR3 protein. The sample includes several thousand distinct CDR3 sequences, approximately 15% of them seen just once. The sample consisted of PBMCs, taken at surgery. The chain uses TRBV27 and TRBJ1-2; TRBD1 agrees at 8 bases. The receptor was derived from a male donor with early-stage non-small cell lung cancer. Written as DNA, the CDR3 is TGTGCCAGCAGTTTAACAGGACAGGGTTATGGCTACACCTTC. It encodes CASSLTGQGYGYTF.